The 10 T cell receptor beta chains below were found in one sample sequenced in a study of T cell responses to AZD1222 COVID-19 vaccine. The data were produced by immunoSEQ multiplex PCR, yet TCRdb's version contains in-frame clones alone and is incomplete. Among around 130,000 clones listed, 94% were seen once. Sequencing was performed on peripheral blood, taken on day 0 of AZD1222 vaccination. The receptors were sampled from an adult in good health.

The chain recombines TRBV19 with TRBJ2-3; 8 bases agree with TRBD1. The CDR3 spans 16 residues. Trimming cost V 7 bases and J 6 bases; bases outside gene matches: 15. In germline, CDR1 is LNHDA, CDR2 SQIVND (reference sequence). The DNA of the CDR3 is TGTGCCAGTATTGGTCTCGGGACAGGTCTGCGGGATACGCAGTATTTT. It specifies CASIGLGTGLRDTQYF.

The rearrangement links TRBV3-1 (or the pseudogene TRBV3-2) to TRBJ2-2; 11 bases are a match to TRBD2. Germline lookup yields CDR1 LGHDT and CDR2 YNNKEL (reference sequence). The junction had 7 bases not matched to a gene; V was cut back by 3 bases and J by 4 bases. The CDR3 has 17 amino acids. CDR3 bases: TGTGCCAGCAGCCATATCACCGGGACTAGCGGCACCGGGGAGCTGTTTTTT. This translates into CASSHITGTSGTGELFF.

The chain combines TRBV29-1 with TRBJ2-2; D perhaps matches TRBD2 (6 bases). Germline CDR1 reads SQVTM; CDR2 reads ANQGSEA. Trimming stripped 4 bases from V and 6 bases from J, with 15 bases between. The CDR3 has 14 residues. CDR3 nucleotides: TGCAGCGTTGTTGCGGGAACCCTCGCCGGGGAGCTGTTTTTT. Translating it yields CSVVAGTLAGELFF.

The chain joins TRBV4-3 to TRBJ2-3; perhaps TRBD1 as D (6 bases). CDR1 LGHNA and CDR2 YSLEER come from the germline V gene. The length of the CDR3 is 18 residues. V was shortened by 0 bases and J by 4 bases, with 20 bases between the two germline ends. The CDR3 loop is CASSQDRSAGKGADTQYF. The CDR3 nucleotides read TGCGCCAGCAGCCAAGATCGGTCGGCAGGGAAGGGGGCAGATACGCAGTATTTT.

The chain is built from TRBV4-3 and TRBJ1-1; no clear D. The V end was cut by 4 bases, the J end by 7 bases, with 19 bases between. The CDR3 consists of 15 residues. Germline CDR1 and CDR2: LGHNA and YSLEER. Here the CDR3 reads CASSRGPDSTIEAFF. CDR3 sequence (DNA): TGCGCCAGCAGCCGAGGGCCCGACTCTACTATTGAAGCTTTCTTT.

The rearrangement uses TRBV27 and TRBJ2-5; D is uncertain. Trimming removed 7 bases from V and 3 bases from J, with 15 bases in between. There are 14 residues in the CDR3. CDR1 is MNHEY, CDR2 SMNVEV, per germline (reference sequence). CDR3 in amino acids: CASKTRARKETQYF. The CDR3, as DNA: TGTGCCAGCAAGACCCGGGCACGGAAAGAGACCCAGTACTTC.

V and J are TRBV15 and TRBJ2-1; TRBD1 matches 7 bases. The CDR3 sequence is 14 residues long. Losses at the gene ends were 0 bases for V and 9 bases for J; bases not matched to a gene: 5. In germline, CDR1 is LNHNV, CDR2 YYDKDF (reference sequence). CDR3 region: CATSRDLSGGEQFF. The CDR3 coding sequence is TGTGCCACCAGCAGAGATCTTTCAGGGGGTGAGCAGTTCTTC.

This clone was observed once. This rearrangement joins TRBV7-9 to TRBJ1-4; 8 positions match TRBD1. This CDR3 has 15 residues. Trimming took 5 bases from V and 6 from J; bases not matched to a gene: 8. Germline CDR1 and CDR2: SEHNR and FQNEAQ (reference sequence). In DNA, the CDR3 is TGTGCCAGCAGCCCTAATGCAGGGGGCCATGAAAAACTGTTTTTT. Its translation: CASSPNAGGHEKLFF.

This clone was seen a few times. The germline gene is not matched at one end of the junction; a read error may be the cause. This chain joins TRBV2 and TRBJ1-1; D remains ambiguous. CDR3 length: 11 residues. Germline CDR1 and CDR2: SNHLY and FYNNEI. CDR3 amino acids: CASSEAREMEF. The CDR3 DNA reads as TGTGCCAGCAGTGAAGCCCGGGAGATGGAATTT.

This clone occurred once. The V call is TRBV5-6, the J call TRBJ2-7; D remains ambiguous. The CDR3 consists of 11 residues. Germline V gives CDR1 SGHDT, CDR2 YYEEEE. Trimming shortened V by 0 bases and J by 4 bases, and 2 bases separated the two germline ends. DNA for the CDR3: TGTGCCAGCAGCTTGGCGTACGAGCAGTACTTC. Residues: CASSLAYEQYF.